Below, one TCR beta chain is given with its context. Its matching antigen is unknown. The record originates from a study of blood T cells in healthy people across ages. General observations from the study: Naive T cell percentage by flow cytometry tracked strongly with beta diversity.

This CDR3 is 16 amino acids long. Germline V gene data show CDR1 as SGHTA and CDR2 as FQGTGA. The V end lost 3 bases, the J end lost 0 bases, and 12 bases lay between the germline ends. The second PCR ran about 6 to 12 cycles with a sample-barcoded 5' primer and J-beta primers. A single record per CDR3 protein comes from TCRdb applying MiXCR to the 5' RACE reads. The sample includes under 1,100,000 distinct CDR3 sequences, under 30% of them seen just once. The sample was also reused in another study, on T cells of mothers and their children. That paper notes: Slightly higher, non-significant overlap characterized related mother-child pairs relative to unrelated pairs.

The chain employs TRBV7-3 and TRBJ2-1, with D maybe TRBD2 (6 bases). The clonotype comes from a girl aged 2 to 9 in good health. The sequencing sample was made of blood. The CDR3 region is CASSFMAGSSYNEQFF. The DNA of the CDR3 is TGTGCCAGCAGCTTTATGGCGGGGAGCTCCTACAATGAGCAGTTCTTC.